The rows below give T cell receptor beta chains drawn from one sample of a study of T cell repertoires in cytomegalovirus infection. TCRdb recomputed calls from the reads with MiXCR, one row per CDR3 protein. The sample records 450,000 to 550,000 distinct CDR3 sequences, approximately 15% being singletons. Sequenced sample: CD8+ T cells from PBMCs. The receptors originated from a human donor in good health (CMV status not recorded). Some clones in this sample may be carry-over from other donors' samples. CDR3s include the opening cysteine and the closing phenylalanine or tryptophan.

CDR3 protein	J gene	V gene
CASSPTGVETEAFF	TRBJ1-1	TRBV7-3
CSALPLDPRVGTEAFF	TRBJ1-1	TRBV29-1
CASSPAGHHTEAFF	TRBJ1-1	TRBV12-3/TRBV12-4
CASSTRLAGNGLNEQFF	TRBJ2-1	TRBV7-9
CATNSNYGYTF	TRBJ1-2	TRBV10-3
CASSLGLATDTQYF	TRBJ2-3	TRBV27
CASSLDRGGTEAFF	TRBJ1-1	TRBV13
CASNSPGTDTQYF	TRBJ2-3	TRBV7-9
CASGLVVELQGKKFGYTF	TRBJ1-2	TRBV12-5
CASSDFYRGAGTDTQYF	TRBJ2-3	TRBV25-1
CASSPGPSQPQHF	TRBJ1-5	TRBV14
CASSSAGGRSYNEQFF	TRBJ2-1	TRBV11-2
CSVEGGRRGAEAFF	TRBJ1-1	TRBV29-1
CASSPGHYTGELFF	TRBJ2-2	TRBV6-4
CASSSTKSGRYNEKLFF	TRBJ1-4	TRBV7-9
CASSRGAGEYYNEQFF	TRBJ2-1	TRBV19
CASSSTIQGAGHEQYF	TRBJ2-7	TRBV7-3
CASTPAGQGATNEKLFF	TRBJ1-4	TRBV4-1
CASSQDPGTVYGYTF	TRBJ1-2	TRBV4-2
CASSERDGNYEQYF	TRBJ2-7	TRBV6-4
CATSDTGTANTGELFF	TRBJ2-2	TRBV24-1
CASSLSLAGAYNEQFF	TRBJ2-1	TRBV12-3/TRBV12-4